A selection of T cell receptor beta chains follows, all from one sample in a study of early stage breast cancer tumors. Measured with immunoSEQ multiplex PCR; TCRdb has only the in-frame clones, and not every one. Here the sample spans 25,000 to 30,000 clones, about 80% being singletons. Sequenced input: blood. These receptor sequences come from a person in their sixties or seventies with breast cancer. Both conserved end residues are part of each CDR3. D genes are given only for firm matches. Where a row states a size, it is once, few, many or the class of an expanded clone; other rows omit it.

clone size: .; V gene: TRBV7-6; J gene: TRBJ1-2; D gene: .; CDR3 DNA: TGTGCCAGCAGCCCCGCCCTATGGAGCCCTAACTATGGCTACACCTTC; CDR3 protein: CASSPALWSPNYGYTF
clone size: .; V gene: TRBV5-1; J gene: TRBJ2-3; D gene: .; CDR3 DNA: TGCGCCAGCAGCTCCGCGTGGGTAGCGGTAGGCACAGATACGCAGTATTTT; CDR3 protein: CASSSAWVAVGTDTQYF
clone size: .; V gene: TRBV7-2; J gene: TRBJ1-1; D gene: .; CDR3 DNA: TGTGCCGGGGGGGGGTTGAAAACTGAAGCTTTCTTT; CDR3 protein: CAGGGLKTEAFF
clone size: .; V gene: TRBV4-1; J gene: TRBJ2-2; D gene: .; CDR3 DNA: TGCGCCAGCAGCGCAGAACAGGGTGAGTTTCCCGGGGAGCTGTTTTTT; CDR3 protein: CASSAEQGEFPGELFF
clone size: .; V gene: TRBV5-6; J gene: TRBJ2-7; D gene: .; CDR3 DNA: TGTGCCAGCAGCGGAGGGCGGGACAGACCCTACGAGCAGTACTTC; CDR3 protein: CASSGGRDRPYEQYF
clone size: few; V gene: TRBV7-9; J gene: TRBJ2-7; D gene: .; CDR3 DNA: TGTGCCAGCAGCTTGCCAGCGGCCTACGAGCAGTACTTC; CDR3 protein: CASSLPAAYEQYF
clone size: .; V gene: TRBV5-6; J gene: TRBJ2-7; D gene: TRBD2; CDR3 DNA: TGTGCCAGCAGCTGGGGACTAGCGGGAGTTTACGAGCAGTACTTC; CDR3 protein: CASSWGLAGVYEQYF
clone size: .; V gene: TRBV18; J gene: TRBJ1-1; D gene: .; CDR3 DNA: TGTGCCAGCTCCCTCGGCGCGGACACTGAAGCTTTCTTT; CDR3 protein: CASSLGADTEAFF
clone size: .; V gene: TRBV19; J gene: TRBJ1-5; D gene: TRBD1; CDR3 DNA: TGTGCCAGTAGTATCCAGGGGGGCAATCAGCCCCAGCATTTT; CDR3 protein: CASSIQGGNQPQHF
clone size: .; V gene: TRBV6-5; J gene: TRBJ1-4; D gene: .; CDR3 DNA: TGTGCCAGCAGCCGATCGGGGGGCCAGGAAGAAAAACTGTTTTTT; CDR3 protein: CASSRSGGQEEKLFF
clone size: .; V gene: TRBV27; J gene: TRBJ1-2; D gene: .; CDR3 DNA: TGTGCCAGCAGTTTATCGGGAGCGGACTATGGCTACACCTTC; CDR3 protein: CASSLSGADYGYTF
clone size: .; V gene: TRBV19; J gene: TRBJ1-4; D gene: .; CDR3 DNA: TGTGCCAGTAGTCCCGGACAGCTTGATAATGAAAAACTGTTTTTT; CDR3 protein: CASSPGQLDNEKLFF
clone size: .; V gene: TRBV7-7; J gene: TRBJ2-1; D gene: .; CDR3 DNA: TGTGCTAGCAGCTCCTCCCTCGGCGGGGAGCAGTTCTTC; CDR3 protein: CASSSSLGGEQFF
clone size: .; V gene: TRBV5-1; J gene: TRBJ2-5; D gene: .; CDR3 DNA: TGCGCCAGCAGCTTTGTGGGGGCGGAGGACGAGACCCAGTACTTC; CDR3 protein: CASSFVGAEDETQYF
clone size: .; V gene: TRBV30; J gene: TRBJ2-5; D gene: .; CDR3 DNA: TGTGCCTGGAGTGTACAGAATAGCGTTAAGACCCAGTACTTC; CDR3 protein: CAWSVQNSVKTQYF
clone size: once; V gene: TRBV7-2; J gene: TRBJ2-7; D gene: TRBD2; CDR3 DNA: TGTGCCAGCAGCTTAAGGACTAGCGTAACCTACGAGCAGTACTTC; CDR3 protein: CASSLRTSVTYEQYF
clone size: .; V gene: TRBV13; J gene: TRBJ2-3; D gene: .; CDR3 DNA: TGTGCCAGCAGCTTGGGCAGGGGCTCTAGCACAGATACGCAGTATTTT; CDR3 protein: CASSLGRGSSTDTQYF
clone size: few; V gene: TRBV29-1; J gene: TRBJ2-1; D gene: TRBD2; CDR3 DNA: TGCAGCGGCGGGACTAGCGGTTACAATGAGCAGTTCTTC; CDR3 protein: CSGGTSGYNEQFF
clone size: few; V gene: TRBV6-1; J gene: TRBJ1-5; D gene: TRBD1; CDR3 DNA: TGTGCCAGCAGCCTGATCGGACAGGGCAATCAGCCCCAGCATTTT; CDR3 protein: CASSLIGQGNQPQHF
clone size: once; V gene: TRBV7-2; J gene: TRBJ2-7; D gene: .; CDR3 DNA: TGTGCCAGCAGCTTAGCGGGAGCTCTCGGCGAGCAGTACTTC; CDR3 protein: CASSLAGALGEQYF
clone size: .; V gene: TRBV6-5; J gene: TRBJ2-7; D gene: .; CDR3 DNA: TGTGCCAGCAGTGCCATTAGTAGCGGACAGCAGTACTTC; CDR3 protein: CASSAISSGQQYF
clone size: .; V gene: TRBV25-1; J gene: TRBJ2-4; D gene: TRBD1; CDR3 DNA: TGTGCCAGCAGTGAAGAGAGGACAGGAAACATTCAGTACTTC; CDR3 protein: CASSEERTGNIQYF
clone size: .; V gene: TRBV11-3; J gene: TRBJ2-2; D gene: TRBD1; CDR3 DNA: TGTGCCAGCACTTCCGGGACAGGGGGGACCGGGGAGCTGTTTTTT; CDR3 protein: CASTSGTGGTGELFF
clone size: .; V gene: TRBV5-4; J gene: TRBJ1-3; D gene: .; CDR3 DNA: TGTGCCAGCAGCCGTGGGGGGGGCTCGGGAAACACCATATATTTT; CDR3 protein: CASSRGGGSGNTIYF
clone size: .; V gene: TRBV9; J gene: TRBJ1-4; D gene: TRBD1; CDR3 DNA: TGTGCCAGCAGCGCCACCCCGGGACAGCGCGAAAAACTGTTTTTT; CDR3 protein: CASSATPGQREKLFF
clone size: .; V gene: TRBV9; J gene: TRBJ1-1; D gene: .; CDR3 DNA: TGTGCCAGCAGCGTTGAAATCGGCGGCACTGAAGCTTTCTTT; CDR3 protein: CASSVEIGGTEAFF
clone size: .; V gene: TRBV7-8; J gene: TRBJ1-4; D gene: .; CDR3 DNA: TGTGCCAGCATACCGTCCACAGGATTTGCAACTAATGAAAAACTGTTTTTT; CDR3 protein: CASIPSTGFATNEKLFF
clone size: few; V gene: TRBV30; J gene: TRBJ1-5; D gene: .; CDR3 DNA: TGTGCCTCACAGTTTGAGGGTCAGCCCCAGCATTTT; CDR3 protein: CASQFEGQPQHF
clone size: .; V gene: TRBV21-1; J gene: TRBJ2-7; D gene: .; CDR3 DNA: TGTGCCAGCAGCAAAGGGGGCAGGGCCGATAGCTACGAGCAGTACTTC; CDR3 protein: CASSKGGRADSYEQYF
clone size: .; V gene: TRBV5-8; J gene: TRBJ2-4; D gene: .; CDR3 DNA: TGTGCCAGCAGTTCGAGACTGCGCATTCAGTACTTC; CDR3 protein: CASSSRLRIQYF
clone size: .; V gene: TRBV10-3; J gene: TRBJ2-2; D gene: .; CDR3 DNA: TGTGCCATCAGTACACAGGGGAACACCGGGGAGCTGTTTTTT; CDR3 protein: CAISTQGNTGELFF
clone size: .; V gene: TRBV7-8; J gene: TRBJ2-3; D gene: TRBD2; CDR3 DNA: TGTGCCAGCAGCTACCGACTAGCCCAACGGACAGATACGCAGTATTTT; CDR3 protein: CASSYRLAQRTDTQYF
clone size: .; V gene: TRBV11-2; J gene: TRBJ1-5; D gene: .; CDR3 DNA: TGTGCCAGCAGCTACGGGGACTTAACTTTTGATAGCAATCAGCCCCAGCATTTT; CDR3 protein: CASSYGDLTFDSNQPQHF
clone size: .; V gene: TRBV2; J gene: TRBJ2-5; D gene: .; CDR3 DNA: TGTGCCAGCAGTGGCTTACGGGAGACGGAGACCCAGTACTTC; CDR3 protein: CASSGLRETETQYF
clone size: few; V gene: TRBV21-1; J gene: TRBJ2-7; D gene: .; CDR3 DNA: TGTGCCAGCAGCCGGGAACACGAGCAGTACTTC; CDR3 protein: CASSREHEQYF
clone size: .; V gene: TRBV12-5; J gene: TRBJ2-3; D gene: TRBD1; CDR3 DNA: TGTGCTAGTGGCCTTGCGACAGGGACGGATACGCAGTATTTT; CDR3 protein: CASGLATGTDTQYF
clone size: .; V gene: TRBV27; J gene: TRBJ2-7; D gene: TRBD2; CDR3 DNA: TGTGCCAGCAGTTCCTATTCTAGCGGCCAGGGCTACGAGCAGTACTTC; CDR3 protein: CASSSYSSGQGYEQYF
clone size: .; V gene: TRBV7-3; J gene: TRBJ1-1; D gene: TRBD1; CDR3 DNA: TGTGCCAGCAGCTCCGGGACAGGGTCGGACACTGAAGCTTTCTTT; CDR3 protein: CASSSGTGSDTEAFF
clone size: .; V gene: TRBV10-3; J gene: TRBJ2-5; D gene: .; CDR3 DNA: TGTGCCATCAGGCAAGGACTATCACAAGAGACCCAGTACTTC; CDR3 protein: CAIRQGLSQETQYF
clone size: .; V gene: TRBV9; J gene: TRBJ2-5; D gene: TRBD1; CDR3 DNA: TGTGCCAGCAGCTCAAGGGACAGGCCTTGGGAGACCCAGTACTTC; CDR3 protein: CASSSRDRPWETQYF
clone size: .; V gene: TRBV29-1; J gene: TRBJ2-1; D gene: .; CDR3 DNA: TGCAGCGTTCGGGGGGCTTCCTACAATGAGCAGTTCTTC; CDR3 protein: CSVRGASYNEQFF
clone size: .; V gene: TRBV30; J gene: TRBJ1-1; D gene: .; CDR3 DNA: TGTGCCTGGAGTCGGCCACAGCTCAGGGCTGAAGCTTTCTTT; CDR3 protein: CAWSRPQLRAEAFF
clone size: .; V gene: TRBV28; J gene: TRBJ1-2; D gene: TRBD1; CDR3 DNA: TGTGCCAGCAGCCTAGACAGGGTCCCCTATGGCTACACCTTC; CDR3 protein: CASSLDRVPYGYTF
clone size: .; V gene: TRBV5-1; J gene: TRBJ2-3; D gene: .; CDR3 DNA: TGCGCCAGCAGGACCGGGACAAGCACAGATACGCAGTATTTT; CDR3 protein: CASRTGTSTDTQYF
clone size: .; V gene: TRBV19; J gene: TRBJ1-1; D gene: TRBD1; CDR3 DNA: TGTGCCAGTAGTATCACCCGACAGGGGAGTTTTACTGAAGCTTTCTTT; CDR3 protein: CASSITRQGSFTEAFF
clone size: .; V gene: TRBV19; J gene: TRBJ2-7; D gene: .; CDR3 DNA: TGTGCCAGTCGGCGGACCCTCAGGGGTACCTACGAGCAGTACTTC; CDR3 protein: CASRRTLRGTYEQYF
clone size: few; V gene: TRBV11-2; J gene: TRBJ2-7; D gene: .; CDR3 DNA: TGTGCCAGCAGCTTAATTGGCGGAGTAAACTACGAGCAGTACTTC; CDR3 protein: CASSLIGGVNYEQYF
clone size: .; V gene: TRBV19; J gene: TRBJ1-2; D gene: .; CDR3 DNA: TGTGCCAGTAGTATATGGGCTGGCTACACCTTC; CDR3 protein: CASSIWAGYTF
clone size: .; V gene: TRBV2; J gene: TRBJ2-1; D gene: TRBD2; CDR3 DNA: TGTGCCAGCAGTGCACTAGCGGGAGGGAAAAGGGCCTACAATGAGCAGTTCTTC; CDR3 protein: CASSALAGGKRAYNEQFF
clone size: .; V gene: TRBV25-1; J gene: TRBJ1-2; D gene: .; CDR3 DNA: TGTGCCAGCATGGACATGAACTATGGCTACACCTTC; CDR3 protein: CASMDMNYGYTF
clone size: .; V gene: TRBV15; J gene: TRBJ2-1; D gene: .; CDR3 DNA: TGTGCCACCAGGTCCTCTAGCTCACCCTACAATGAGCAGTTCTTC; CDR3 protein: CATRSSSSPYNEQFF
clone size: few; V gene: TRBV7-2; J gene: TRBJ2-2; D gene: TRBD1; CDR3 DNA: TGTGCCAGCAGCTTGGACAGGGGTCCCGGGGAGCTGTTTTTT; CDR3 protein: CASSLDRGPGELFF
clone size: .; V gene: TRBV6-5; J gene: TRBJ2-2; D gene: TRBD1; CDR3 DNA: TGTGCCAGCAGTTATCAGGGGGCGGCCACCGGGGAGCTGTTTTTT; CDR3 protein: CASSYQGAATGELFF
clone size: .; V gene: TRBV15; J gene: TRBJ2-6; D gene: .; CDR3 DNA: TGTGCCACCAGCAGAGGGGCAGGGGGGTCAGCTGGGGCCAACGTCCTGACTTTC; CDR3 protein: CATSRGAGGSAGANVLTF
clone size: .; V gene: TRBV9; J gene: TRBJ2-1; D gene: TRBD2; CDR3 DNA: TGTGCCAGCAGCGTAGAATGGACTAGCGGGAGCTCCTACAATGAGCAGTTCTTC; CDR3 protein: CASSVEWTSGSSYNEQFF
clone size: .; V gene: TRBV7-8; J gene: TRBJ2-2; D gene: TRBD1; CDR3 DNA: TGTGCCAGCAGTCAGACAGGGAAAACCGGGGAGCTGTTTTTT; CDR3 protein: CASSQTGKTGELFF
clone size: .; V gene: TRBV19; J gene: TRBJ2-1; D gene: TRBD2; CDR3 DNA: TGTGCCAGTAGTATGTTAACTAGCGGGGACAATGAGCAGTTCTTC; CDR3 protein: CASSMLTSGDNEQFF
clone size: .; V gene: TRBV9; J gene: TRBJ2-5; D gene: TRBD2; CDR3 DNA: TGTGCCAGCAGCATACGCGGGGGGGCAGAGACCCAGTACTTC; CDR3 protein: CASSIRGGAETQYF
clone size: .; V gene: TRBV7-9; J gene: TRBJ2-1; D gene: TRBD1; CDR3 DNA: TGTGCCAGCAGCTTTCAGGGACAGGCGGGTCGGCAGTTCTTC; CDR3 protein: CASSFQGQAGRQFF
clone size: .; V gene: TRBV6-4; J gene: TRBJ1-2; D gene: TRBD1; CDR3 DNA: TGTGCCAGCAGAGCCCGGGACAGGGCCGGGTATGGCTACACCTTC; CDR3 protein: CASRARDRAGYGYTF